A selection of T cell receptor beta chains follows, all from one sample in a study of blood T cell repertoires in COVID-19. Assay used: immunoSEQ multiplex PCR; TCRdb lists only in-frame clones, some missing. The sample includes around 70,000 clones, more than 90% of them seen just once. Sequenced: peripheral blood. These receptor sequences come from a man aged 50 to 59 with acute or convalescent COVID-19. CDR3s include the opening cysteine and the closing phenylalanine or tryptophan. Each record gives: J gene, CDR3 length, D gene, clone size, V gene, CDR3 protein, CDR3 DNA. A D gene is named only where the DNA matches it firmly. Some rows have no size entry. The others give once, few or many, or a class for an expanded clone.

>TRBJ2-1|15|TRBD1|-|TRBV19
CASSLGTGVGNEQFF
TGTGCCAGTAGCCTCGGGACAGGGGTTGGGAATGAGCAGTTCTTC
>TRBJ2-5|14|TRBD1|-|TRBV11-2
CASTPTGRVETQYF
TGTGCCAGCACACCGACAGGGAGAGTCGAGACCCAGTACTTC
>TRBJ2-7|14|TRBD1|-|TRBV5-5
CASSLSQGADEQYF
TGTGCCAGCAGCTTATCACAGGGGGCTGACGAGCAGTACTTC
>TRBJ1-6|14|TRBD1|-|TRBV19
CASSARDRVPPLHF
TGTGCCAGTAGTGCCCGGGACAGGGTTCCACCCCTCCACTTT
>TRBJ2-5|15|TRBD2|-|TRBV27
CASSLAGGPGETQYF
TGTGCCAGCAGTTTAGCGGGGGGGCCTGGGGAGACCCAGTACTTC
>TRBJ2-3|14|-|once|TRBV5-1
CASSLELGADTQYF
TGCGCCAGCAGCTTGGAACTGGGCGCAGATACGCAGTATTTT
>TRBJ1-1|14|-|-|TRBV9
CASSVGNRRGEAFF
TGTGCCAGCAGCGTAGGGAATCGCCGCGGTGAAGCTTTCTTT
>TRBJ1-6|17|-|-|TRBV27
CASSLKQGHSYNSPLHF
TGTGCCAGCAGTTTAAAACAGGGACACTCCTATAATTCACCCCTCCACTTT
>TRBJ1-5|15|-|-|TRBV6-2/TRBV6-3
CASSTPLGLGQPQHF
TGTGCCAGCAGTACCCCTCTGGGACTTGGTCAGCCCCAGCATTTT
>TRBJ2-2|14|TRBD1|once|TRBV6-5
CASTDRGWAGELFF
TGTGCCAGCACCGACAGGGGTTGGGCCGGGGAGCTGTTTTTT
>TRBJ2-3|16|TRBD2|-|TRBV3-1/TRBV3-2
CASSQAGLSGRGTQYF
TGTGCCAGCAGCCAAGCAGGACTAAGCGGGAGGGGTACGCAGTATTTT
>TRBJ2-7|17|TRBD1|-|TRBV18
CASSPGPGDRLNYEQYF
TGTGCCAGCTCACCGGGGCCCGGGGACAGGCTAAACTACGAGCAGTACTTC
>TRBJ2-3|14|-|-|TRBV7-2
CASSLAGATDTQYF
TGTGCCAGCAGCTTAGCGGGCGCGACAGATACGCAGTATTTT
>TRBJ2-7|14|-|-|TRBV5-5
CASSLVTTHYEQYF
TGTGCCAGCAGCTTGGTAACTACCCACTACGAGCAGTACTTC
>TRBJ1-3|12|-|-|TRBV29-1
CSVEGRQNTIYF
TGCAGCGTTGAAGGCAGGCAGAACACCATATATTTT
>TRBJ1-4|16|TRBD1|-|TRBV7-2
CASRRQGFATNEKLFF
TGTGCCAGCAGGAGACAGGGGTTTGCAACTAATGAAAAACTGTTTTTT
>TRBJ2-3|18|TRBD2|-|TRBV15
CATSRDPPGLDHTDTQYF
TGTGCCACCAGCAGAGATCCCCCGGGACTAGACCACACAGATACGCAGTATTTT
>TRBJ2-1|19|TRBD2|few|TRBV29-1
CSAWTTEEAGGRLYNEQFF
TGCAGCGCCTGGACTACCGAAGAAGCGGGAGGCCGCCTTTACAATGAGCAGTTCTTC
>TRBJ1-2|15|TRBD1|-|TRBV29-1
CSVVIYGTGVDGYTF
TGCAGCGTTGTAATTTACGGGACAGGGGTGGATGGCTACACCTTC
>TRBJ1-3|16|TRBD1|-|TRBV7-8
CASSLLRTGPGNTIYF
TGTGCCAGCAGCTTATTAAGGACAGGGCCTGGAAACACCATATATTTT
>TRBJ1-5|16|TRBD1|-|TRBV16
CASSPMTGGRNQPQHF
TGTGCCAGCAGCCCCATGACAGGGGGCCGCAATCAGCCCCAGCATTTT
>TRBJ2-4|15|-|-|TRBV7-2
CASSLVFLAKNIQYF
TGTGCCAGCAGCTTAGTCTTTCTAGCCAAAAACATTCAGTACTTC
>TRBJ1-4|18|-|once|TRBV9
CASSVGPVGVATNEKLFF
TGTGCCAGCAGCGTAGGTCCAGTGGGCGTCGCAACTAATGAAAAACTGTTTTTT
>TRBJ2-3|12|-|-|TRBV11-2
CASSLGTDTQYF
TGTGCCAGCAGCCTTGGCACAGATACGCAGTATTTT
>TRBJ2-3|12|-|-|TRBV14
CASSQERDTQYF
TGTGCCAGCAGCCAAGAGCGGGATACGCAGTATTTT
>TRBJ1-1|17|-|-|TRBV15
CATSRVSGVRMNTEAFF
TGTGCCACCAGCAGAGTAAGCGGAGTCCGGATGAACACTGAAGCTTTCTTT
>TRBJ2-5|15|TRBD1|-|TRBV19
CASRPQGTGGSTQYF
TGTGCCAGTAGGCCGCAGGGGACAGGTGGGTCGACCCAGTACTTC
>TRBJ1-2|14|TRBD1|-|TRBV28
CASSFETGVYGYTF
TGTGCCAGCAGTTTTGAGACAGGGGTCTATGGCTACACCTTC
>TRBJ2-2|14|-|-|TRBV28
CATSGRANTGELFF
TGTGCCACAAGCGGCAGAGCGAACACCGGGGAGCTGTTTTTT
>TRBJ1-6|16|-|-|TRBV4-1
CASSQEIPGFNSPLHF
TGCGCCAGCAGCCAAGAAATTCCAGGGTTTAATTCACCCCTCCACTTT
>TRBJ2-1|11|-|once|TRBV10-3
CAISEGVEQFF
TGTGCCATCAGTGAAGGAGTCGAGCAGTTCTTC
>TRBJ2-1|14|-|-|TRBV28
CASSGHYSYNEQFF
TGTGCCAGCAGTGGACACTATTCCTACAATGAGCAGTTCTTC
>TRBJ2-1|16|TRBD2|-|TRBV19
CASSPSTSGGQNEQFF
TGTGCCAGTAGTCCCTCCACTAGCGGGGGGCAGAATGAGCAGTTCTTC